This TCR beta chain was captured in a study of naive and memory T cell subsets. This clonotype was found many times. Both TRBC1 and TRBC2 were covered by a beta constant-region primer of two equimolar oligonucleotides. Nested alpha and beta constant-region primers with the SP2 primer drove four PCR rounds on ligated cDNA. Each CDR3 protein is one row after TCRdb ran MiXCR on the UMI-ligation and nested PCR reads. The sample contains about 22,000 distinct CDR3 sequences, more than 7% of which appear only once. The clonotype originates from a human donor in good health. Sequenced sample: central memory CD8+ T cells from blood.

In DNA form, the CDR3 reads TGCGCCAGCAGCACCAACAGGGGGCTGATCCACGAGCAGTACTTC. Translated: CASSTNRGLIHEQYF. The chain is built from TRBV5-1 and TRBJ2-7, with TRBD1 matching over 9 bases. The CDR3 sequence is 15 residues long. The germline gives CDR1 SGHRS, CDR2 YFSETQ. Losses at the gene ends were 4 bases for V and 5 bases for J; bases not matched to a gene: 10.